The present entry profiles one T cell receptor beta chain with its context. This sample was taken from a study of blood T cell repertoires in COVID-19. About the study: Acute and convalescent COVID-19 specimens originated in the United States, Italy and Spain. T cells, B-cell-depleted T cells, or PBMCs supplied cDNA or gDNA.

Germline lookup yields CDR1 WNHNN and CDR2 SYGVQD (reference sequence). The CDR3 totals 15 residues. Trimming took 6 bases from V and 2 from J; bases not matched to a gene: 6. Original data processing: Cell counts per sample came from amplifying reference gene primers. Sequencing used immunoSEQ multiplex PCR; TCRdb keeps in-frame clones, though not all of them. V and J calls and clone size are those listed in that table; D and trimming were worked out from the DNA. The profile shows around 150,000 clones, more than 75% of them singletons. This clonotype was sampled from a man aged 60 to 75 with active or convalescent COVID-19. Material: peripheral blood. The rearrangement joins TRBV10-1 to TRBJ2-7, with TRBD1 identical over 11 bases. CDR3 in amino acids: CASSPRGQGAYEQYF. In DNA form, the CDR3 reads TGCGCCAGCAGCCCACGGGGACAGGGGGCCTACGAGCAGTACTTC.